The source of this T cell receptor beta chain is a study of CXCR3-negative and CXCR3-positive naive CD8 T cells (dated by TCRdb to between 2019 and 2020). Turning to the overall study: In total, 120 million to 150 million TRB reads were obtained, which works out to roughly 1.5 +/- 0.3 million reads per library. Diversity and physicochemical repertoire analyses were performed on about a dozen donors pooled from two independent experiments. The TRBV-TRBJ cluster analysis covered naive subsets from about 5 donors and memory cells from 3 donors.

Sequencing instrument: NextSeq 550. The Human TCR Profiling Kit (MiLaboratory) was used to make UMI-labeled 5' RACE TRB cDNA libraries. cDNA synthesis used the entire amount of extracted RNA, and PCR amplification then used the entire amount of cDNA produced. The libraries were made side by side, with each library going through the same number of PCR cycles. For the original study's pipeline: MIGEC and MiXCR extracted about 53,000 +/- 10,000 unique UMI-labeled TRB cDNA molecules per library, requiring at least two reads per UMI. Each library averaged about 40,000 +/- 10,000 functional in-frame TRB CDR3 nucleotide clonotypes without stop codons. After downsampling to 5000 UMI-labeled TRB molecules per sample, diversity metrics, including normalized Shannon-Wiener and Chao1, were computed in VDJtools. Clonotype-size-weighted physicochemical properties of the central five CDR3 residues (interaction energy, strength, volume and Kidera factor 4) were computed in VDJtools. TCRdb reprocessed the reads and provides one entry for every CDR3 protein sequence; no DNA is given. The authors' filters were not applied to this entry. The table kept for this sample lists approximately 52,000 distinct CDR3 sequences. The ten largest clones represent 15% of the sample.

Each CD8+ T cell subset was flow-sorted in triplicate, and 300,000 or so cells per subset were placed directly into RLT lysis buffer. Peripheral blood mononuclear cells were isolated from buffy coats by standard density gradient centrifugation. Total RNA was extracted from sorted cells using an RNeasy Mini Kit. CDR1 and CDR2 are read off the germline V gene as MDHEN and SYDVKM. Its CDR3 holds 12 amino acids, cysteine through phenylalanine. The record lacks a DNA sequence. The study at large found these results: Because surface CD5, which is linked to self-reactivity in mice, was comparable between the naive subsets, TCR interaction strength was also inferred from the physicochemical properties of TRB CDR3s. Freshly isolated PBMCs were used for most assays because CXCR3 expression partially decreased after cryopreservation. Within the same donor, TRBV-TRBJ usage looked similar between naive CXCR3-negative and CXCR3-positive cells, but memory cells had distinct patterns. Repertoire diversity was comparably high in both naive subsets but much lower in memory CD8+ T cells.

Worth noting for this clonotype: The specificity of this receptor is unknown.

The receptor comes from a human donor in good health. Some clones in this sample may be carry-over from other donors' samples. Recombination linked TRBV28 to TRBJ1-1. The sequencing sample was made of memory CD8+ T cells from blood. Per the publication, the cell subset or site label means: conventional CD8+ memory T cells (TMEM), sorted as controls. The CDR3 amino acid sequence is: CASTFDYGEAFF.